The clone carrying this TCR beta chain was detected a few times. The sample originates from a study of T-cell memory formation after mild COVID-19. Each CDR3 protein gets one entry after TCRdb re-called the 5' RACE reads with MiXCR. The sample lists about 560,000 distinct CDR3 sequences; approximately 21% were seen once. J gave up 10 bases and V 5 bases, and 10 bases lay outside the gene matches. The germline CDR1 and CDR2 sequences are MNHEY and SVGEGT. This CDR3 region has 15 residues. This clonotype was sampled from an adult woman who had mild COVID-19 (a few samples of this study predate the infection). Cell type and time point are not known. Sequenced input: PBMCs or a T cell subset sorted from them (not recorded which). This sequence joins TRBV6-2 or TRBV6-3 and TRBJ2-1, with 11 bases identical to TRBD2. CDR3 DNA: TGTGCCAGCAGTCCGGCTCTACTAGCGGGAGACGAGCAGTTCTTC. Its translation: CASSPALLAGDEQFF.